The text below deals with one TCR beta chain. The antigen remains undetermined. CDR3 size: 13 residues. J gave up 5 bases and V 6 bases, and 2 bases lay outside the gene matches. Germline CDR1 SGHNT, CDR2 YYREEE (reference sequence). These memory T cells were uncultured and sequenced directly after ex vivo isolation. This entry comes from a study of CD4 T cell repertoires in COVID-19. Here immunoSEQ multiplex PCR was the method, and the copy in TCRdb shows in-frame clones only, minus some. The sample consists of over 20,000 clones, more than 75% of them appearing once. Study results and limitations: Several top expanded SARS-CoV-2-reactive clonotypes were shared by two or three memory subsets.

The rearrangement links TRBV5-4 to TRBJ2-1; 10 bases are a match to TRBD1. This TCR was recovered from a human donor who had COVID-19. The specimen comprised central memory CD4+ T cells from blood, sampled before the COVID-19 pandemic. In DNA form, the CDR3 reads TGTGCCAGCATGGACAGGGGGAACAATGAGCAGTTCTTC. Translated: CASMDRGNNEQFF.